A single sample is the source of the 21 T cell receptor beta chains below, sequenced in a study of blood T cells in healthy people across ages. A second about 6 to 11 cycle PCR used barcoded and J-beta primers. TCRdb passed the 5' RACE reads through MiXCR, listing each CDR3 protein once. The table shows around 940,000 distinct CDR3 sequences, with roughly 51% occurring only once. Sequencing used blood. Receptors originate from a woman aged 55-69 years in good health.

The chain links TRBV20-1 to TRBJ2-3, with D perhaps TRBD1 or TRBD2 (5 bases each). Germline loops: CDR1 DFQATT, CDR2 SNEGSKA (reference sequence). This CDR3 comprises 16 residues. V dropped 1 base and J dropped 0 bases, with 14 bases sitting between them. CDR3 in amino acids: CSARGPGTPSTDTQYF. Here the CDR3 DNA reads TGCAGTGCTAGAGGTCCGGGGACCCCGAGCACAGATACGCAGTATTTT.

CDR3: CASSPGGAETQYF. The DNA for the CDR3 is TGTGCCAGCAGCCCCGGGGGGGCAGAGACCCAGTACTTC. The chain couples TRBV28 to TRBJ2-5; TRBD2 matches 8 bases. CDR1 is MDHEN and CDR2 is SYDVKM in the germline V gene. This CDR3 comprises 13 residues. With 6 bases clipped from V and 4 bases from J, the junction kept 4 bases outside the gene matches.

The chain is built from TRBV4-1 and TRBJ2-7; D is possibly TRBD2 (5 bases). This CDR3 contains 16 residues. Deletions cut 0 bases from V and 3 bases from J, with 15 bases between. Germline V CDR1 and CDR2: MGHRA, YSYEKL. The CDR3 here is CASSQEDSGFLYEQYF. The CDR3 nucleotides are TGCGCCAGCAGCCAAGAAGATTCGGGGTTCCTCTACGAGCAGTACTTC.

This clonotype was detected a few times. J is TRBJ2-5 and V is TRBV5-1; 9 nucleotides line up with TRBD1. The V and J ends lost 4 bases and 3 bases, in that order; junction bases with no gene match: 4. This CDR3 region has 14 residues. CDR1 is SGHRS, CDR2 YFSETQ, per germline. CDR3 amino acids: CASSTGQGKETQYF. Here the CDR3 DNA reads TGCGCCAGCAGCACGGGACAGGGTAAAGAGACCCAGTACTTC.

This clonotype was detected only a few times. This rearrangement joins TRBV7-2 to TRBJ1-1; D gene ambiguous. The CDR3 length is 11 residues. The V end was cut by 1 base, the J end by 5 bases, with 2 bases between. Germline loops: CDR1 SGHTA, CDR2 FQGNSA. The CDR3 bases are TGTGCCAGCAGCTTAGTTACTGAAGCTTTCTTT. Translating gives CASSLVTEAFF.

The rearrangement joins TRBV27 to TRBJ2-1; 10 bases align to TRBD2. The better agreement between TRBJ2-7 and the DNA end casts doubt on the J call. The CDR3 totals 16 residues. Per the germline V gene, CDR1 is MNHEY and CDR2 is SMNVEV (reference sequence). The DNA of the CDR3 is TGTGCCGCCAAGCGGGCTAGCGGGAGCTCCTACAATGAGCAGTACTTC. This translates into CAAKRASGSSYNEQYF.

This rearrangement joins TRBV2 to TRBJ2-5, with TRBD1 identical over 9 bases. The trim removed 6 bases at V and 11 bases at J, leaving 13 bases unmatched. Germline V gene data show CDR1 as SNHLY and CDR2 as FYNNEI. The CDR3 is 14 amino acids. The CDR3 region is CASSIYRGRGEQYF. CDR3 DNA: TGTGCCAGCAGCATTTACAGGGGGCGAGGGGAGCAGTACTTC.

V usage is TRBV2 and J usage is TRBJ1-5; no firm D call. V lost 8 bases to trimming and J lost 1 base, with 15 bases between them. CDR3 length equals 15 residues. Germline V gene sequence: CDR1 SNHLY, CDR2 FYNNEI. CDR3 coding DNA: TGTGCCAGCCGGGAAAGTGAGAGGAGCAATCAGCCCCAGCATTTT. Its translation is CASRESERSNQPQHF.

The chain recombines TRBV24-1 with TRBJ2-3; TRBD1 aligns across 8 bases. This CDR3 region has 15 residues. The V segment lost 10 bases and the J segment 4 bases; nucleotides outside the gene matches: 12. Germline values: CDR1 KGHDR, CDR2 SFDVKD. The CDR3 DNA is TGTGCCACATCAGGGGGCGGTTTTGTCTCAGATACGCAGTATTTT. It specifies CATSGGGFVSDTQYF.

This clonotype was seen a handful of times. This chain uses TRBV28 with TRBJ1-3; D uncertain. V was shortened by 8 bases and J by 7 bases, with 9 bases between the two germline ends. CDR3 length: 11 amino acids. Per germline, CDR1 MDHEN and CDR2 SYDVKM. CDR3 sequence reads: CASRLMNTIYF. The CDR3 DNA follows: TGTGCCAGCCGTCTCATGAACACCATATATTTT.

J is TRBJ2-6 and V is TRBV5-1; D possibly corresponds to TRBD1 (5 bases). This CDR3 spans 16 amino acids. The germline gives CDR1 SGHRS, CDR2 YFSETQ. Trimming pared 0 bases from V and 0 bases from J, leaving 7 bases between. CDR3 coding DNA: TGCGCCAGCAGCTTGGATGGGGCCTCTGGGGCCAACGTCCTGACTTTC. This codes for CASSLDGASGANVLTF.

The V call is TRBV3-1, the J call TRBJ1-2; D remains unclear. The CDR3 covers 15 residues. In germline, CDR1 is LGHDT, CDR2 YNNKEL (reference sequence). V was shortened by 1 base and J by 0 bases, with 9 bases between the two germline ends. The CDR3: CASSQANTANYGYTF. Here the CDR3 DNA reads TGTGCCAGCAGCCAAGCAAACACAGCTAACTATGGCTACACCTTC. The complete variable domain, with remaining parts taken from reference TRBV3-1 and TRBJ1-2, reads DTAVSQTPKYLVTQMGNDKSIKCEQNLGHDTMYWYKQDSKKFLKIMFSYNNKELIINETVPNRFSPKSPDKAHLNLHINSLELGDSAVYFCASSQANTANYGYTFGSGTRLTVV.

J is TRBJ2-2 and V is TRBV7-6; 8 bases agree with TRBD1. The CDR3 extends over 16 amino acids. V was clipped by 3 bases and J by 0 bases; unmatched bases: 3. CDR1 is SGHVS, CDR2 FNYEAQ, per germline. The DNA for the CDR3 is TGTGCCAGCAGCTTGACAGGGGCGACGAACACCGGGGAGCTGTTTTTT. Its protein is CASSLTGATNTGELFF.

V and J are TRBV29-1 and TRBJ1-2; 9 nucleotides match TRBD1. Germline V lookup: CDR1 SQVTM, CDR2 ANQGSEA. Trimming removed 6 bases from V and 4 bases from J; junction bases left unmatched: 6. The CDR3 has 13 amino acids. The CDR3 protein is CSVGTGQGYGYTF. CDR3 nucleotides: TGCAGCGTGGGTACGGGACAGGGCTATGGCTACACCTTC.

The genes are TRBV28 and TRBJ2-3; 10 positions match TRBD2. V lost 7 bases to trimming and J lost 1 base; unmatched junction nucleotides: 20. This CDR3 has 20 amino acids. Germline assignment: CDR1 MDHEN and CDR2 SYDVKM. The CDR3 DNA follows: TGTGCCAGCACCCATTCGGCAGGGGCTAGCGGGAGCGGGGGCACAGATACGCAGTATTTT. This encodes CASTHSAGASGSGGTDTQYF.

CDR3 protein: CASSPTWTAKETQYF. Written as DNA, the CDR3 is TGTGCCAGCAGCCCCACATGGACGGCCAAAGAGACCCAGTACTTC. The chain recombines TRBV27 with TRBJ2-7; D ambiguous. The DNA end lines up better with TRBJ2-5; the J call may be wrong. CDR3 size: 15 residues. From germline, CDR1 is MNHEY and CDR2 SMNVEV (reference sequence).

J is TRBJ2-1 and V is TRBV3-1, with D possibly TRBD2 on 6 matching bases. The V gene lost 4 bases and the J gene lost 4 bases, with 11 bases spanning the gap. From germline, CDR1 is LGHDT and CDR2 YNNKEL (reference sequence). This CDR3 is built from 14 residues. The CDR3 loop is CASSLLGRYNEQFF. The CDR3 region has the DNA TGTGCCAGCAGCCTACTTGGGAGGTACAATGAGCAGTTCTTC.

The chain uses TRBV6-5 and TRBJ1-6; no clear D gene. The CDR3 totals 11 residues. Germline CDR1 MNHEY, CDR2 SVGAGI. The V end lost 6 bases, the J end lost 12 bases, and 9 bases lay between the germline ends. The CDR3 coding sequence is TGTGCCAGCAGGAACGAGGGACCCCTCCACTTT. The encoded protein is CASRNEGPLHF.

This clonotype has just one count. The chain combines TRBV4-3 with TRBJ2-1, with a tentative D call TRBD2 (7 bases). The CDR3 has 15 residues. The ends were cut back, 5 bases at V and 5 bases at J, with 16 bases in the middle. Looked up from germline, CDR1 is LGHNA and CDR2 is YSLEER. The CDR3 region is CASSNFGGGDNEQFF. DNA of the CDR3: TGCGCCAGCAGCAATTTTGGCGGGGGCGACAATGAGCAGTTCTTC.

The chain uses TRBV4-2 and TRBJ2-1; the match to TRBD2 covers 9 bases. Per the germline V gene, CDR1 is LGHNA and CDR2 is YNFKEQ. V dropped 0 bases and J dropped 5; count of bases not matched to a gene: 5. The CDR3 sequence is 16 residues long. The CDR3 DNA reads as TGTGCCAGCAGCCAAGATCGACTAGCGGAAAACAATGAGCAGTTCTTC. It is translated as CASSQDRLAENNEQFF.

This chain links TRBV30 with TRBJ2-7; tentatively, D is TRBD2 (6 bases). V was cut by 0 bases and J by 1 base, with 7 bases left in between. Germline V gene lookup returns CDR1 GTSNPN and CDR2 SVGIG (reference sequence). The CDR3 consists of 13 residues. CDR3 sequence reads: CAWSVAGSYEQYF. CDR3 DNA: TGTGCCTGGAGTGTGGCGGGATCCTACGAGCAGTACTTC. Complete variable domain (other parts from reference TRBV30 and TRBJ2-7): SQTIHQWPATLVQPVGSPLSLECTVEGTSNPNLYWYRQAAGRGLQLLFYSVGIGQISSEVPQNLSASRPQDRQFILSSKKLLLSDSGFYLCAWSVAGSYEQYFGPGTRLTVT.